One sample yielded the 5 T cell receptor beta chains listed below, sequenced in a study of blood T cell repertoires in COVID-19. The assay was immunoSEQ multiplex PCR, and TCRdb's table has in-frame clones only and misses some. The profile shows approximately 210,000 clones, 84% of them singletons. Sequencing used peripheral blood. The receptors originated from a woman aged 70-85 years with active or convalescent COVID-19.

This clone occurred a few times. The rearrangement joins TRBV5-4 to TRBJ2-7; TRBD2 aligns across 8 bases. The CDR3 totals 15 residues. The V segment lost 1 base and the J segment 2 bases; nucleotides outside the gene matches: 5. Germline values: CDR1 SGHNT, CDR2 YYREEE (reference sequence). CDR3 amino acids: CASSLSGSGTYEQYF. The CDR3 DNA reads as TGTGCCAGCAGCTTGAGCGGGAGTGGGACCTACGAGCAGTACTTC.

This clone was seen a single time. The rearrangement links TRBV30 to TRBJ1-4, with D tentatively TRBD1 (6 bases). Germline-derived CDR1 and CDR2 are GTSNPN and SVGIG (reference sequence). V lost 3 bases and J 10 bases, leaving 9 bases between the germline ends. This CDR3 contains 11 residues. The CDR3 region has the DNA TGTGCCTGGAGGAGGGGGGGAAAACTGTTTTTT. Its translation is CAWRRGGKLFF. The whole variable domain, remainder taken from reference TRBV30 and TRBJ1-4, is SQTIHQWPATLVQPVGSPLSLECTVEGTSNPNLYWYRQAAGRGLQLLFYSVGIGQISSEVPQNLSASRPQDRQFILSSKKLLLSDSGFYLCAWRRGGKLFFGSGTQLSVL.

The chain joins TRBV19 to TRBJ2-7; D may be TRBD1 (5 bases). This CDR3 contains 15 residues. Trimming left V 4 bases short and J 0 bases short, with 13 bases between. From germline, CDR1 is LNHDA and CDR2 SQIVND (reference sequence). The CDR3 region has the DNA TGTGCCAGTAGTACCTTCAACAGGCGCTCCTACGAGCAGTACTTC. This codes for CASSTFNRRSYEQYF.

The chain recombines TRBV19 with TRBJ2-1, with a weak D call TRBD1 (8 bases). The CDR3 has 15 residues. Germline values: CDR1 LNHDA, CDR2 SQIVND (reference sequence). V shed 5 bases and J shed 7 bases, with 18 bases lying between them. The CDR3 region is CASSSTGGGWNEQFF. DNA for the CDR3: TGTGCCAGTAGTTCCACAGGGGGGGGGTGGAATGAGCAGTTCTTC. Full variable domain (rest looked up from reference TRBV19 and TRBJ2-1): DGGITQSPKYLFRKEGQNVTLSCEQNLNHDAMYWYRQDPGQGLRLIYYSQIVNDFQKGDIAEGYSVSREKKESFPLTVTSAQKNPTAFYLCASSSTGGGWNEQFFGPGTRLTVL.

V is TRBV12-3 or TRBV12-4 and J is TRBJ2-2; unclear D gene. The ends were cut back, 5 bases at V and 8 bases at J, with 9 bases in the middle. The CDR3 is 12 residues long. CDR3 bases: TGTGCCAGCAGTACACAGTATGGGGAGCTGTTTTTT. This sequence encodes CASSTQYGELFF.